The T cell receptor (beta chain) described here comes from a study of Tregs in tolerant kidney transplant recipients. Overall study results and limits: Activated donor B cell expansion appeared to reveal the most relevant donor-specific TCRbeta repertoire.

Details on this clone: Its antigen is not identified.

Repertoires were generated with immunoSEQ multiplex PCR, while TCRdb's copy carries only in-frame clones and drops some. Among over 50,000 clones listed, around four fifths were seen once. V trimming: 3 bases; J trimming: 5 bases; junction bases outside the gene matches: 6. The CDR3 runs to 15 residues. Per germline, CDR1 SGHRS and CDR2 YFSETQ. The clonotype was recovered from a human donor in good health. The chain is built from TRBV5-1 and TRBJ1-4; 8 positions match TRBD1. Sequencing was carried out using CD4+ T cells from blood. CDR3 protein: CASSSRTGWNEKLFF. The CDR3 DNA is TGCGCCAGCAGCTCTCGGACAGGGTGGAATGAAAAACTGTTTTTT. The full variable domain, in which reference TRBV5-1 and TRBJ1-4 provide the parts outside the CDR3, is KAGVTQTPRYLIKTRGQQVTLSCSPISGHRSVSWYQQTPGQGLQFLFEYFSETQRNKGNFPGRFSGRQFSNSRSEMNVSTLELGDSALYLCASSSRTGWNEKLFFGSGTQLSVL.